The sequence of this T cell receptor (beta chain) was determined in a study of shared clonotypes between healthy human individuals. Each sample came from a Caucasian adult donor living in Nashville, Tennessee. A note on this clone: One junction end does not reproduce the germline sequence, and a read error may be involved.

Data came from immunoSEQ multiplex PCR; TCRdb stores just in-frame clones and leaves some out. In the table there are 2,500,000 or so clones, 93% of which are singletons. Germline V CDR1 and CDR2: SGHAT, FQDESV (reference sequence). The CDR3 is 16 amino acids. The material sequenced was naive CD4+ T cells from PBMCs. The subset here: CD45RA+ positively selected. The genes are TRBV11-1 and TRBJ2-1, with 8 bases matching TRBD1. The clonotype originates from a man between 18 and 29 years old in good health. Some clones in this sample may be carry-over from other donors' samples. The CDR3 region is CASSLGGQGFYNEQFF. CDR3 bases: TGTGCTAGCAGCTTAGGAGGACAGGGTTTCTACAATGAGCAGTTCTTC.